Listed here are 22 T cell receptor beta chains from one sample, sequenced in a study of CD8 T cells in Susac syndrome. An amount of RNA that ranged from roughly 0.5 to 1 ug was reverse transcribed with random hexamers. TCRdb processed the immunoSEQ multiplex PCR reads anew with MiXCR; each CDR3 protein has one entry. This sample has 95,000 to 150,000 distinct CDR3 sequences, with over 85% found just once. What was sequenced was CD8+ T cells from PBMCs. The source is a human donor with multiple sclerosis.

This clonotype showed up just once. The chain employs TRBV9 and TRBJ2-5; 7 bases are shared with TRBD2. The CDR3 loop spans 15 amino acids. Looked up from germline, CDR1 is SGDLS and CDR2 is YYNGEE. J was trimmed by 2 bases and V by 2 bases; bases with no gene match: 6. The CDR3 is CASSVGGSRQETQYF. The CDR3 DNA reads as TGTGCCAGCAGCGTCGGCGGGAGTAGGCAAGAGACCCAGTACTTC.

The chain combines TRBV7-8 with TRBJ2-1; the D gene is possibly TRBD2 (6 bases). The CDR3 length is 15 residues. CDR1 is SGHVS and CDR2 is FQNEAQ in the germline V gene. Trimming took 11 bases from V and 5 from J, leaving 22 bases between them. The CDR3 DNA reads as TGTGCCGGGTATGGGGGGAGCGGCATTCACAATGAGCAGTTCTTC. Protein sequence: CAGYGGSGIHNEQFF.

This chain connects TRBV4-1 to TRBJ1-2; 9 bases agree with TRBD1. Germline values: CDR1 MGHRA, CDR2 YSYEKL. V lost 7 bases, J lost 0 bases, and 3 bases stayed unmatched. CDR3 size: 14 residues. The CDR3 DNA reads as TGCGCCAGCAAGGGACAGGGTGCTAACTATGGCTACACCTTC. Protein: CASKGQGANYGYTF.

The rearrangement uses TRBV6-6 and TRBJ2-2; D is uncertain. The CDR3 loop spans 16 amino acids. Trimming took off 2 bases at V and 2 bases at J, with 12 bases between the two ends. The germline V gene has CDR1 MNHNY and CDR2 SVGAGI (reference sequence). The CDR3 loop reads CASSYGRTSNTGELFF. Here the CDR3 DNA reads TGTGCCAGCAGTTACGGCCGGACGAGTAACACCGGGGAGCTGTTTTTT.

This chain joins TRBV27 and TRBJ2-3; tentative D call: TRBD2 (6 bases). The germline CDR1 and CDR2 sequences are MNHEY and SMNVEV (reference sequence). The CDR3 covers 15 residues. V was shortened by 4 bases and J by 4 bases, with 15 bases between the two germline ends. The CDR3 nucleotides read TGTGCCAGCAGTTCCCCTTGGAGGGGTGCAGATACGCAGTATTTT. Translating gives CASSSPWRGADTQYF.

The chain has TRBV5-1 and TRBJ2-7, with D possibly matching TRBD1 (6 bases). Looked up from germline, CDR1 is SGHRS and CDR2 is YFSETQ. The CDR3 runs to 14 residues. Trimming stripped 4 bases from V and 2 bases from J, with 13 bases between. The CDR3 here is CASSPATGTYEQYF. Written as DNA, the CDR3 is TGCGCCAGCAGCCCGGCGACAGGAACCTACGAGCAGTACTTC.

This rearrangement joins TRBV6-5 to TRBJ2-1; D remains ambiguous. The CDR3 has 12 amino acids. Trimming took off 6 bases at V and 8 bases at J, with 11 bases between the two ends. CDR1 is MNHEY, CDR2 SVGAGI, per germline. For the CDR3, the DNA is TGTGCCAGCAGCTACCAAGGCGATGAGCAGTTCTTC. It is translated as CASSYQGDEQFF.

The chain couples TRBV9 to TRBJ2-1; 9 bases match TRBD2. With V trimmed by 6 bases and J by 7 bases, 5 bases remained unmatched. Per germline, CDR1 SGDLS and CDR2 YYNGEE. The CDR3 consists of 13 residues. In DNA form, the CDR3 reads TGTGCCAGCACTAGCGGGGATAGTAATGAGCAGTTCTTC. Translation: CASTSGDSNEQFF.

The genes are TRBV7-2 and TRBJ2-7, with D perhaps matching TRBD1 (6 bases). V gave up 5 bases and J gave up 4 bases, with 12 bases separating them. The CDR3 spans 13 residues. Germline CDR1 reads SGHTA; CDR2 reads FQGNSA. Written as DNA, the CDR3 is TGTGCCAGCAGCCTTAGAGGGGGATACGAGCAGTACTTC. Its translation is CASSLRGGYEQYF. The variable domain in full, with the rest retrieved from reference TRBV7-2 and TRBJ2-7, is GAGVSQSPSNKVTEKGKDVELRCDPISGHTALYWYRQSLGQGLEFLIYFQGNSAPDKSGLPSDRFSAERTGGSVSTLTIQRTQQEDSAVYLCASSLRGGYEQYFGPGTRLTVT.

Only one count was recorded for this clonotype. V gene TRBV5-6 combines with J gene TRBJ1-6; 7 nucleotides agree with TRBD1. The CDR3 extends over 15 amino acids. Trimming at V came to 5 bases and at J to 5 bases, leaving 7 bases not matched to a gene. Germline CDR1 is SGHDT and CDR2 is YYEEEE. This CDR3 reads CASRQQGIHNSPLHF. DNA for the CDR3: TGTGCCAGCAGGCAACAGGGGATCCATAATTCACCCCTCCACTTT.

The V and J genes are TRBV11-2 and TRBJ2-1, with D unclear. V dropped 0 bases and J dropped 0 bases, with 6 bases sitting between them. Germline CDR1 and CDR2: SGHAT and FQNNGV. The CDR3 extends over 15 amino acids. CDR3 sequence reads: CASSLDWDSYNEQFF. CDR3 nucleotides: TGTGCCAGCAGCTTAGACTGGGACTCCTACAATGAGCAGTTCTTC. Complete variable domain (other parts from reference TRBV11-2 and TRBJ2-1): EAGVAQSPRYKIIEKRQSVAFWCNPISGHATLYWYQQILGQGPKLLIQFQNNGVVDDSQLPKDRFSAERLKGVDSTLKIQPAKLEDSAVYLCASSLDWDSYNEQFFGPGTRLTVL.

The chain combines TRBV15 with TRBJ1-4, with a tentative D call TRBD1 (5 bases). This CDR3 has 14 residues. Per germline, CDR1 LNHNV and CDR2 YYDKDF (reference sequence). V dropped 1 base and J dropped 8 bases, with 11 bases sitting between them. This CDR3 is CATSRGQGIEKLFF. The CDR3, as DNA: TGTGCCACCAGCAGAGGCCAGGGTATCGAAAAACTGTTTTTT.

The CDR3 DNA follows: TGTGCCAGCAGTCCAGGGGTCTCTGGGGCCAACGTCCTGACTTTC. Translation: CASSPGVSGANVLTF. The chain joins TRBV6-5 to TRBJ2-6; D perhaps matches TRBD1 (6 bases). Germline CDR1 and CDR2: MNHEY and SVGAGI. The germline V and J ends were trimmed by 5 bases and 0 bases, with 8 bases remaining between them. CDR3 length equals 15 residues.

The chain links TRBV4-1 to TRBJ2-3; D may correspond to TRBD1 or TRBD2 (6 bases each). V lost 1 base to trimming and J lost 2 bases, with 19 bases between them. This CDR3 has 18 residues. The germline V gene encodes CDR1 MGHRA and CDR2 YSYEKL. The CDR3 coding sequence is TGCGCCAGCAGCCAAGGGTGGGGGGCTAAACCATCCACAGATACGCAGTATTTT. Its protein product is CASSQGWGAKPSTDTQYF.

This chain uses TRBV6-5 with TRBJ1-4; unclear D gene. Per germline, CDR1 MNHEY and CDR2 SVGAGI. The CDR3 consists of 15 residues. Trimming pared 0 bases from V and 5 bases from J, leaving 10 bases between. In nucleotides, the CDR3 is TGTGCCAGCAGTTACTCGTTAGCGGTAAATGAAAAACTGTTTTTT. Amino acid sequence: CASSYSLAVNEKLFF.

The rearrangement links TRBV19 to TRBJ2-2; 12 nucleotides line up with TRBD2. Germline trimming cut 4 bases from V and 3 bases from J; bases unmatched to any gene: 3. This CDR3 is built from 16 residues. Germline V gene data show CDR1 as LNHDA and CDR2 as SQIVND (reference sequence). The CDR3 DNA reads as TGTGCCAGTAGTAGCCGACTAGCGGGAGACACCGGGGAGCTGTTTTTT. Translation gives CASSSRLAGDTGELFF.

The genes are TRBV5-4 and TRBJ2-7; no reliable D call. The V gene's germline CDR1 is SGHNT and CDR2 YYREEE (reference sequence). The CDR3 runs 13 residues. The V end was cut by 4 bases, the J end by 2 bases, with 10 bases between. The CDR3: CASSVGPPYEQYV. CDR3 DNA: TGTGCCAGCAGCGTAGGGCCCCCCTACGAGCAGTACGTC.

This chain links TRBV20-1 with TRBJ1-1, with D perhaps matching TRBD1 (5 bases). The CDR3 extends over 14 amino acids. V lost 5 bases and J lost 5, with 18 bases in between. Germline CDR1 and CDR2: DFQATT and SNEGSKA (reference sequence). The CDR3 region has the DNA TGCAGTGCTCGCCTTTGGGGCGAGGGGACTGAAGCTTTCTTT. Its protein product is CSARLWGEGTEAFF.

The V call is TRBV3-1, the J call TRBJ2-3, with TRBD2 matching 9 bases. Losses at the gene ends were 4 bases for V and 3 bases for J; bases not matched to a gene: 8. CDR3 length equals 16 residues. Germline V gene sequence: CDR1 LGHDT, CDR2 YNNKEL (reference sequence). CDR3 in amino acids: CASSPLTSGPTDTQYF. CDR3 in DNA: TGTGCCAGCAGCCCATTGACTAGCGGACCTACAGATACGCAGTATTTT.

V is TRBV7-9 and J is TRBJ2-1; 11 positions agree with TRBD2. CDR1 and CDR2 (germline): SEHNR, FQNEAQ (reference sequence). The junction had 10 bases not matched to a gene; V was cut back by 6 bases and J by 9 bases. The CDR3 sequence is 15 residues long. Here the CDR3 reads CASRAGASGGIEQFF. CDR3 nucleotide sequence: TGTGCCAGCAGGGCCGGGGCTAGCGGGGGGATTGAGCAGTTCTTC.

This chain joins TRBV6-1 and TRBJ2-5, with 11 bases matching TRBD2. CDR1 and CDR2 (germline): MNHNS, SASEGT. The CDR3 is 16 amino acids. The V segment lost 5 bases and the J segment 3 bases; nucleotides outside the gene matches: 8. The chain's CDR3 is CASSPPLSGREETQYF. The DNA for the CDR3 is TGTGCCAGCAGTCCTCCGCTTAGCGGGAGGGAAGAGACCCAGTACTTC.

The chain's CDR3 is CASRFDRGVYNEQFF. For the CDR3, the DNA is TGTGCCAGCAGATTCGACAGGGGAGTGTACAATGAGCAGTTCTTC. The chain carries TRBV6-2 or TRBV6-3 and TRBJ2-1; 8 bases align to TRBD1. J gave up 4 bases and V 6 bases, and 8 bases lay outside the gene matches. The germline V gene encodes CDR1 MNHEY and CDR2 SVGEGT. This CDR3 region has 15 residues.